These 22 T cell receptor beta chains share one sample of origin, sequenced in a study of post-analysis software for immune sequencing data. Unique-molecular-identifier-tagged TCR beta cDNA libraries were used. In TCRdb, the PCR reads were re-called with MiXCR into one record per CDR3 protein. This table holds about 160,000 distinct CDR3 sequences, about 34% found once. The sequenced sample was blood, obtained after autologous hematopoietic stem cell transplantation. These receptors all stem from a girl aged 10 to 17 with multiple sclerosis.

The genes are TRBV10-3 and TRBJ1-2; D might be TRBD1 (5 bases). The CDR3 has 14 amino acids. Germline CDR1 reads ENHRY; CDR2 reads SYGVKD. V shed 2 bases and J shed 4 bases, with 11 bases lying between them. The CDR3 region has the DNA TGTGCCATCAGTGAGGTCCGGGGGGTCTATGGCTACACCTTC. It translates to CAISEVRGVYGYTF.

The CDR3 DNA reads as TGTGCCACCAGCAGAGAGCAGGGTGAGAATCAGCCCCAGCATTTT. Its protein product is CATSREQGENQPQHF. The J gene is TRBJ1-5, the V gene TRBV15; a weak D match, TRBD1 (5 bases). The CDR3 runs to 15 residues. CDR1 and CDR2 (germline): LNHNV, YYDKDF (reference sequence). Trimming left V 0 bases short and J 4 bases short, with 10 bases between.

Only a few counts were recorded for this clonotype. The rearrangement links TRBV5-1 to TRBJ2-1; the match to TRBD2 covers 11 bases. Trimming cost V 0 bases and J 2 bases; bases outside gene matches: 7. Germline-derived CDR1 and CDR2 are SGHRS and YFSETQ. The CDR3 spans 18 residues. CDR3 sequence: CASSLGGLAEIPYNEQFF. In nucleotides, the CDR3 is TGCGCCAGCAGCTTGGGGGGACTAGCGGAGATTCCCTACAATGAGCAGTTCTTC.

This clonotype has a handful of counts. The chain recombines TRBV15 with TRBJ1-2; D gene ambiguous. The CDR3 covers 12 residues. Germline V lookup: CDR1 LNHNV, CDR2 YYDKDF (reference sequence). Trimming removed 1 base at V and 7 bases at J, with 7 bases between. The CDR3 DNA reads TGTGCCACCAGCAGAGTGGGTGGTGGCTACACCTTC. It translates to CATSRVGGGYTF. The variable domain in full, completed from reference TRBV15 and TRBJ1-2, reads DAMVIQNPRYQVTQFGKPVTLSCSQTLNHNVMYWYQQKSSQAPKLLFHYYDKDFNNEADTPDNFQSRRPNTSFCFLDIRSPGLGDTAMYLCATSRVGGGYTFGSGTRLTVV.

The chain carries TRBV18 and TRBJ2-1; 14 nucleotides align to TRBD2. The V gene's germline CDR1 is KGHSH and CDR2 LQKENI. J gave up 6 bases and V 2 bases, and 3 bases lay outside the gene matches. This CDR3 region has 16 residues. The CDR3 DNA follows: TGTGCCAGCTCACCATCCGGGACTAGCGGGAGCAATGAGCAGTTCTTC. This sequence encodes CASSPSGTSGSNEQFF.

This clonotype was detected ten times or more. The chain is built from TRBV20-1 and TRBJ2-7, with 7 bases fitting TRBD2. This CDR3 has 15 residues. Germline CDR1 is DFQATT and CDR2 is SNEGSKA (reference sequence). J gave up 0 bases and V 0 bases, and 5 bases lay outside the gene matches. Here the CDR3 DNA reads TGCAGTGCTAGAGATCCGGGACTAAGCTCCTACGAGCAGTACTTC. Residues: CSARDPGLSSYEQYF.

In its sample, this clonotype was seen many times. The rearrangement links TRBV6-2 or TRBV6-3 to TRBJ2-5, with TRBD2 identical over 8 bases. The CDR3 loop spans 14 amino acids. V shed 8 bases, J shed 7 bases, and the junction held 12 bases outside the gene matches. Germline CDR1 is MNHEY and CDR2 is SVGEGT. The CDR3 is CASGTMREDVTQYF. CDR3 nucleotide sequence: TGTGCCAGCGGGACCATGCGGGAGGATGTGACCCAGTACTTC.

This clonotype was seen a few times. This rearrangement joins TRBV29-1 to TRBJ2-1; possibly TRBD2 for D (5 bases). Germline loops: CDR1 SQVTM, CDR2 ANQGSEA. The CDR3 is 14 residues long. Trimming left V 2 bases short and J 3 bases short, with 11 bases between. CDR3 bases: TGCAGCGTTGAATGGCAGCGGAACTACAATGAGCAGTTCTTC. Protein: CSVEWQRNYNEQFF.

In its sample, this clonotype was seen a few times. The chain joins TRBV12-3 or TRBV12-4 to TRBJ2-1; 10 nucleotides agree with TRBD2. The CDR3 consists of 15 residues. V was pared by 2 bases and J by 9 bases, with 7 bases of the junction left unmatched. The CDR3 DNA reads as TGTGCCAGCAGTTTACTAGCGGGAGTTAGTGGTGAGCAGTTCTTC. Translated: CASSLLAGVSGEQFF.

Details on this clonotype: At one of its ends the junction is not consistent with the germline gene, which may arise from a read error. V and J are TRBV20-1 and TRBJ2-7; 10 bases align to TRBD2. The germline V gene has CDR1 DFQATT and CDR2 SNEGSKA (reference sequence). CDR3 length equals 13 residues. CDR3 DNA: TGCAGTACTAGAAAAGCGGGAGGGGGGGAGCAGTACTTC. Its protein is CSTRKAGGGEQYF.

The table lists this clonotype with a few counts. This chain joins TRBV9 and TRBJ1-6, with D unclear. Looked up from germline, CDR1 is SGDLS and CDR2 is YYNGEE. This CDR3 contains 13 residues. Trimming took off 3 bases at V and 3 bases at J, with 4 bases between the two ends. The CDR3 reads CASSDLYNSPLHF. The CDR3, as DNA: TGTGCCAGCAGCGACCTCTATAATTCACCCCTCCACTTT.

In the case of this clonotype: A much bigger clone sits one base away, suggesting this may be a read error. The V gene is TRBV5-6, the J gene TRBJ1-1, with no clear D. Germline CDR1 is SGHDT and CDR2 is YYEEEE. There are 13 residues in the CDR3. CDR3 bases: TGTGCCAACAGCTCACAGAGGAACACTGAAGCTTTCTTT. This gives the protein CANSSQRNTEAFF.

This clonotype came up once. The chain employs TRBV13 and TRBJ2-5, with 10 bases lining up with TRBD2. V dropped 3 bases and J dropped 5; count of bases not matched to a gene: 6. The germline V gene has CDR1 PRHDT and CDR2 FYEKMQ (reference sequence). The CDR3 consists of 15 residues. CDR3 loop: CASSLLAGVMETQYF. As DNA, the CDR3 is TGTGCCAGCAGCTTGCTAGCGGGAGTTATGGAGACCCAGTACTTC.

The chain couples TRBV2 to TRBJ2-5; D gene unclear. Germline CDR1 SNHLY, CDR2 FYNNEI. The CDR3 has 12 amino acids. V was cut by 7 bases and J by 5 bases, with 11 bases left in between. CDR3 nucleotide sequence: TGTGCCAGCATTGGAAGCTGGGAGACCCAGTACTTC. It codes for CASIGSWETQYF.

This clonotype has a handful of counts. This chain joins TRBV5-4 and TRBJ2-1; TRBD1 aligns across 7 bases. This CDR3 spans 13 amino acids. V gave up 4 bases and J gave up 6 bases; unmatched junction bases: 4. Germline V lookup: CDR1 SGHNT, CDR2 YYREEE (reference sequence). The CDR3 loop reads CASSNPGGNEQFF. The CDR3, as DNA: TGTGCCAGCAGCAACCCAGGGGGCAATGAGCAGTTCTTC.

This clonotype was seen more than once but under ten times. The chain uses TRBV9 and TRBJ2-1; TRBD2 matches 10 bases. The CDR3 has 17 amino acids. The V and J ends lost 0 bases and 7 bases, in that order; junction bases with no gene match: 10. Germline CDR1 is SGDLS and CDR2 is YYNGEE. CDR3 sequence: CASSVDPTSGVLNEQFF. The DNA for the CDR3 is TGTGCCAGCAGCGTAGACCCCACTAGCGGGGTCCTTAATGAGCAGTTCTTC.

The chain couples TRBV20-1 to TRBJ2-1; 7 bases map to TRBD1. Trimming cost V 5 bases and J 3 bases; bases outside gene matches: 7. Per germline, CDR1 DFQATT and CDR2 SNEGSKA (reference sequence). The CDR3 has 14 residues. The CDR3 is CSAPRDSGYNEQFF. The CDR3 nucleotides are TGCAGTGCTCCCCGGGACAGCGGCTACAATGAGCAGTTCTTC.

This chain links TRBV11-1 with TRBJ2-7; possibly TRBD1 for D (6 bases). Matching the DNA end better, TRBJ2-5 makes the J call doubtful. The CDR3 has 14 amino acids. CDR1 and CDR2 (germline): SGHAT, FQDESV (reference sequence). Here the CDR3 DNA reads TGTGCCAGCAGTCAAGCTCGGACAGAGGAGACCCAGTACTTC. This sequence encodes CASSQARTEETQYF.

This clonotype showed up just a few times. The V call is TRBV10-3, the J call TRBJ1-4; 8 bases match TRBD1. V trimming: 10 bases; J trimming: 11 bases; junction bases outside the gene matches: 15. The CDR3 contains 14 residues. Per the germline V gene, CDR1 is ENHRY and CDR2 is SYGVKD. The CDR3 DNA follows: TGTGCCACCCAGAAGGACAGGGTGAATGGCAAACTGTTTTTT. Its protein product is CATQKDRVNGKLFF.

The table lists this clonotype with a few counts. As DNA, the CDR3 is TGCAGTGCATCTTCATTATTCGTTCTCGAAAACATTCAGTACTTC. Its translation is CSASSLFVLENIQYF. The chain is built from TRBV20-1 and TRBJ2-4; D is unclear. Trimming cost V 6 bases and J 5 bases, with 20 bases left between them. The germline CDR1 and CDR2 sequences are DFQATT and SNEGSKA (reference sequence). The CDR3 length is 15 residues.

The chain joins TRBV20-1 to TRBJ2-3; no reliable D call. The CDR3 has 14 residues. The V end lost 0 bases, the J end lost 7 bases, and 14 bases lay between the germline ends. Germline assignment: CDR1 DFQATT and CDR2 SNEGSKA (reference sequence). CDR3 DNA: TGCAGTGCTAGAGAGACGGAAGGGTGGCATACGCAGTATTTT. Protein sequence: CSARETEGWHTQYF.

The rearrangement uses TRBV5-4 and TRBJ2-3; the D gene is possibly TRBD2 (5 bases). From germline, CDR1 is SGHNT and CDR2 YYREEE (reference sequence). The ends were cut back, 3 bases at V and 2 bases at J, with 13 bases in the middle. This CDR3 is built from 15 residues. DNA for the CDR3: TGTGCCAGCAGCTACCCGGGAAGAATCACAGATACGCAGTATTTT. Protein: CASSYPGRITDTQYF.